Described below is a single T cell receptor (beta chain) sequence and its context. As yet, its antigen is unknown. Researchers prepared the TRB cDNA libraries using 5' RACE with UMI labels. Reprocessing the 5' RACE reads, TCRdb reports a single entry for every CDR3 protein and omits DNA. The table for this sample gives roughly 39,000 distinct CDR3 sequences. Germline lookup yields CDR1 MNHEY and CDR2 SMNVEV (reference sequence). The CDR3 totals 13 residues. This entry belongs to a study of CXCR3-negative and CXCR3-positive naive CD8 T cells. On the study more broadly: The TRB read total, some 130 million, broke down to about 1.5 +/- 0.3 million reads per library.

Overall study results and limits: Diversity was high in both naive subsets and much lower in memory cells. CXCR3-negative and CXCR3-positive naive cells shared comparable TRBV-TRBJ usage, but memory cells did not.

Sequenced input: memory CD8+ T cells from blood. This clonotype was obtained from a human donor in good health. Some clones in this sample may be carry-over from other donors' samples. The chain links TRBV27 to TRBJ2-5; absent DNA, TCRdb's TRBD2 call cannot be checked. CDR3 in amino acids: CASKPGLEETQYF.